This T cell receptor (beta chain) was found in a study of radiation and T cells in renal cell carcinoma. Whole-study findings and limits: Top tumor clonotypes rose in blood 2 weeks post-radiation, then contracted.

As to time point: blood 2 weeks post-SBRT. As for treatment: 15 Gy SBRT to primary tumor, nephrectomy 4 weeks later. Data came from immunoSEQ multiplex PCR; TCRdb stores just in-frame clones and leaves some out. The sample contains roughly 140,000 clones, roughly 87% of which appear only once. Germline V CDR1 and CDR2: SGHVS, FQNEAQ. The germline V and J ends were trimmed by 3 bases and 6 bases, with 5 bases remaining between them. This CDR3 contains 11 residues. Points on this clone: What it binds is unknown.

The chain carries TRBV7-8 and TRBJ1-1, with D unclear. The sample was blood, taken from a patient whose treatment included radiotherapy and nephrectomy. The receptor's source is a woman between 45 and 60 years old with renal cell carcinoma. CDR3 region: CASSLVPEAFF. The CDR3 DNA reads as TGTGCCAGCAGCTTGGTTCCTGAAGCTTTCTTT.